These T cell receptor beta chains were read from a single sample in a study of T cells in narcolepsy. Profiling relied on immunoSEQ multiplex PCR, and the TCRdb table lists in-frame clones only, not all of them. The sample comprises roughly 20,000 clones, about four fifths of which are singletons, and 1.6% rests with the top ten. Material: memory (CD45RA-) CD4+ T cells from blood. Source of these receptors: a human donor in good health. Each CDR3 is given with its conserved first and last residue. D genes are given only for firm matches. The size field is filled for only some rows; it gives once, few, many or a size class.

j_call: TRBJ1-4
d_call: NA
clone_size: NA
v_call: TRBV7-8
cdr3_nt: TGTGCCAGCAGCTTAGGCGCCAGACTTGCAACTAATGAAAAACTGTTTTTT
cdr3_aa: CASSLGARLATNEKLFF

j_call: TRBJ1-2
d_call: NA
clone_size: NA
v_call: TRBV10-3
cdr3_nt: TGTGCCATCACCGAATCGACAGCTAACTATGGCTACACCTTC
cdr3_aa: CAITESTANYGYTF

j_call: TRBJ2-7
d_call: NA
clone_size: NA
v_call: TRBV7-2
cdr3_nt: TGTGCCAGCAGCTTAAGGGGCTACGAGCAGTACTTC
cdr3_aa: CASSLRGYEQYF

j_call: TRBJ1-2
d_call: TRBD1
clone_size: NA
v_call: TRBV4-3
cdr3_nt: TGCGCCAGCAGCCATGCCACAGGGGCAAGAGGCTACACCTTC
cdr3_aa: CASSHATGARGYTF

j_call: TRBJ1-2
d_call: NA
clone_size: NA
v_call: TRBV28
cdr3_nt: TGTGCCAGCACCCTAGGGGGTAACTATGGCTACACCTTC
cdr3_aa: CASTLGGNYGYTF

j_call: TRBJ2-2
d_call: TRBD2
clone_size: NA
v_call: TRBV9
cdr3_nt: TGTGCCAGCAGCGTACGTCGGCCGGGGGGGACGCTGAACACCGGGGAGCTGTTTTTT
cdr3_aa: CASSVRRPGGTLNTGELFF

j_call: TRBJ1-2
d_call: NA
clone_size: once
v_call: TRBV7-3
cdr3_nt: TGTGCCAGCAGCTTACTACGCAGGGACGGCTACACCTTC
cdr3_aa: CASSLLRRDGYTF

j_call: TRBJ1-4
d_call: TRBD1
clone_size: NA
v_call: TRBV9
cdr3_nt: TGTGCCAGCAGCCCAGCACCGGGGGGGACAGGGAATGAAAAACTGTTTTTT
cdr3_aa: CASSPAPGGTGNEKLFF

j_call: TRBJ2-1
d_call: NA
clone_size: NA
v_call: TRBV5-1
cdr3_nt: TGCGCCAGCAGCCGGAATGCTTTTAGTAACAATGAGCAGTTCTTC
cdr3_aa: CASSRNAFSNNEQFF

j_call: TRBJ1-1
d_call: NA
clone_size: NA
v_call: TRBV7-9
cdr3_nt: TGTGCCAGCAGCGGGGACACCTCTGAAGCTTTCTTT
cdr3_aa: CASSGDTSEAFF